Here is one T cell receptor (beta chain) with its context. Its antigen remains unidentified. This CDR3 spans 14 amino acids. Trimming pared 0 bases from V and 4 bases from J, leaving 9 bases between. In germline, CDR1 is MGHRA, CDR2 YSYEKL. The sample originates from a study of early T cells in non-severe SARS-CoV-2 infection. Study overall: Unpaired chains resulted from sequencing bulk RNA of unsorted whole blood.

General study results and limits: The VDJdb matching leaned toward anti-spike CD8 responses and overlooked private and CD4 specificities.

Researchers attached unique molecular identifiers to individual cDNA molecules. MiXCR, run by TCRdb on the 5' RACE reads, gives a single entry per CDR3 protein. The sample consists of 75,000 to 80,000 distinct CDR3 sequences, about 15% of them appearing once. The chain has TRBV4-1 and TRBJ1-2; D possibly corresponds to TRBD1 (5 bases). The sequence came from an adult who was a healthcare worker with PCR-confirmed SARS-CoV-2 infection or an uninfected control (not recorded which). Sequenced sample: whole blood. In DNA, the CDR3 is TGCGCCAGCAGCCAAGAGGAGGGGCCCTATGGCTACACCTTC. It encodes CASSQEEGPYGYTF.